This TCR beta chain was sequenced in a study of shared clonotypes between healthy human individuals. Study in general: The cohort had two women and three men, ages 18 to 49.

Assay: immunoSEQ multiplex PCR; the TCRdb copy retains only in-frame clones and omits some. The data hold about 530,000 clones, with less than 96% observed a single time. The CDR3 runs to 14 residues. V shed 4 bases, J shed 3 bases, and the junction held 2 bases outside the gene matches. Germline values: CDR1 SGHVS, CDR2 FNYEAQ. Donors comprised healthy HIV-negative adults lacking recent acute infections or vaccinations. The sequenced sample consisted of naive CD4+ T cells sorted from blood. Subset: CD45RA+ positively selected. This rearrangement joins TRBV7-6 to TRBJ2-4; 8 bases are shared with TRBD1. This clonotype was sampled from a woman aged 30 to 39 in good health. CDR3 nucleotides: TGTGCCAGCAGCTCTACAGGGGGCAAAAACATTCAGTACTTC. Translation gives CASSSTGGKNIQYF.